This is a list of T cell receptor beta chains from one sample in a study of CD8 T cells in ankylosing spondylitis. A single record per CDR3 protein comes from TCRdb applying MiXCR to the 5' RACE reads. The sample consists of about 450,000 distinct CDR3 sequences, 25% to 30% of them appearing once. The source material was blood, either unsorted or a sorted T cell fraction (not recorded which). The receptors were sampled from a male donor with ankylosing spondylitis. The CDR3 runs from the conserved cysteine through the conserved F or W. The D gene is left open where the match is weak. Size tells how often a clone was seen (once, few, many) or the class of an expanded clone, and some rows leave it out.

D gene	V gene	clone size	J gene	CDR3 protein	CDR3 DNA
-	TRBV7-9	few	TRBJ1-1	CASSPFSGVGEAFF	TGTGCCAGCAGCCCATTCTCAGGGGTTGGTGAAGCTTTCTTT
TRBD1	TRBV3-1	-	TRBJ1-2	CASSQEYGTGGVNGYTF	TGTGCCAGCAGCCAAGAGTACGGGACAGGGGGCGTCAATGGCTACACCTTC
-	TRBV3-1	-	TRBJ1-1	CASSATGGDTEAFF	TGTGCCAGCAGCGCGACCGGGGGGGACACTGAAGCTTTCTTT
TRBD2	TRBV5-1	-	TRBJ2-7	CASSPMGEGSYEQYF	TGCGCCAGCAGCCCCATGGGGGAGGGCTCTTACGAGCAGTACTTC
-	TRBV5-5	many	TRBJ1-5	CASSLDTNQPQHF	TGTGCCAGCAGCTTGGACACAAATCAGCCCCAGCATTTT
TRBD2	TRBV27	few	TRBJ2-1	CASSRLAGDHNEQFF	TGTGCCAGCAGTCGACTAGCGGGAGATCACAATGAGCAGTTCTTC
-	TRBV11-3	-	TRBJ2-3	CASSLGSLTDTQYF	TGTGCCAGCAGCTTAGGAAGCCTCACAGATACGCAGTATTTT
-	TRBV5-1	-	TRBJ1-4	CASSLWGIDEKLFF	TGCGCCAGCAGCTTGTGGGGAATTGATGAAAAACTGTTTTTT
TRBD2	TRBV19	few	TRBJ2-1	CASSIREDSEQFF	TGTGCCAGTAGTATACGGGAGGATTCTGAGCAGTTCTTC
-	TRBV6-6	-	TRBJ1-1	CASSFREGTEAFF	TGTGCCAGCAGTTTCAGGGAGGGAACTGAAGCTTTCTTT
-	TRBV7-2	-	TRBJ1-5	CASSLTGFNQPQHF	TGTGCCAGCAGCCTGACAGGTTTCAATCAGCCCCAGCATTTT
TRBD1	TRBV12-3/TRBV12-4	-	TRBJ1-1	CASSSNRGRTEAFF	TGTGCCAGCAGTTCGAACAGGGGGCGCACTGAAGCTTTCTTT
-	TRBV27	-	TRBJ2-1	CASSPPPSYNEQFF	TGTGCCAGCAGTCCCCCCCCCAGCTACAATGAGCAGTTCTTC
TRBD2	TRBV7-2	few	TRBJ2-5	CASRRLAGSGETQYF	TGTGCCAGCAGACGACTAGCGGGAAGCGGAGAGACCCAGTACTTC
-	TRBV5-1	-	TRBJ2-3	CASSSPDRTDTQYF	TGCGCCAGCAGCTCCCCAGACCGCACAGATACGCAGTATTTT
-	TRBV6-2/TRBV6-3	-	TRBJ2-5	CASSRTVSGTQYF	TGTGCCAGCAGCCGCACAGTCTCAGGGACCCAGTACTTC
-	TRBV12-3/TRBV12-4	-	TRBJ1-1	CASRPVLNTEAFF	TGTGCCAGCAGACCAGTACTGAACACTGAAGCTTTCTTT
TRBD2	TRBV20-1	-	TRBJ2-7	CSARRYGTTYEQYF	TGCAGTGCTAGACGGTACGGGACTACCTACGAGCAGTACTTC
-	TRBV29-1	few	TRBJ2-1	CSARGASESKGEQFF	TGCAGCGCCCGCGGGGCTAGCGAGTCTAAGGGTGAGCAGTTCTTC
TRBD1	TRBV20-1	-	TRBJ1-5	CSARRTGGGQPQHF	TGCAGTGCTAGGAGGACAGGGGGCGGTCAGCCCCAGCATTTT
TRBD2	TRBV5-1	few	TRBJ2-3	CASSLTLADTDTQYF	TGCGCCAGCAGCTTGACGCTAGCGGACACAGATACGCAGTATTTT
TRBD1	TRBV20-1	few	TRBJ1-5	CSAKPDRGSARQPQHF	TGCAGTGCAAAGCCGGACAGGGGGTCAGCACGTCAGCCCCAGCATTTT
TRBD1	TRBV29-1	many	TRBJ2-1	CSVDRQGTYNEQFF	TGCAGCGTTGATCGACAGGGGACCTACAATGAGCAGTTCTTC
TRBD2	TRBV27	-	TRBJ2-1	CASASGGRALDEQFF	TGTGCCAGCGCTTCGGGTGGGAGGGCCTTGGATGAGCAGTTCTTC
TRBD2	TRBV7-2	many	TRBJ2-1	CASSPQAGGMNEQFF	TGTGCCAGCAGCCCCCAAGCGGGAGGAATGAATGAGCAGTTCTTC
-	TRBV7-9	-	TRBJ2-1	CASSEGTAQFF	TGTGCCAGCAGCGAAGGGACTGCGCAGTTCTTC
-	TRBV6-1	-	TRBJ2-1	CASSESSRGHNEQFF	TGTGCCAGCAGTGAATCCAGCAGGGGACACAATGAGCAGTTCTTC
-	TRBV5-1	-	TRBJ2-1	CASSFLNSNEQFF	TGCGCCAGCAGCTTCCTAAATTCCAATGAGCAGTTCTTC
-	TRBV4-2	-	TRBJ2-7	CASSQEGRRGYEQYF	TGTGCCAGCAGCCAAGAAGGGCGCCGGGGCTACGAGCAGTACTTC
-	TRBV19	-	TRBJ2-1	CASSIGIGEHNEQFF	TGTGCCAGTAGTATAGGTATAGGGGAGCACAATGAGCAGTTCTTC
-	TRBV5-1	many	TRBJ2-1	CASSLGASSLHNEQFF	TGCGCCAGCAGCTTGGGGGCTAGTAGTTTGCACAATGAGCAGTTCTTC
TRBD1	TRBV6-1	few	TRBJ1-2	CASTPDRGLGYTF	TGTGCCAGCACTCCGGACAGGGGGCTCGGCTACACCTTC
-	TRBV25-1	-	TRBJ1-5	CATQSGNQPQHF	TGTGCCACCCAGTCGGGCAATCAGCCCCAGCATTTT
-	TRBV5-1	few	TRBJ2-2	CASSSGVGVTGELFF	TGCGCCAGCAGTTCAGGAGTAGGGGTGACCGGGGAGCTGTTTTTT
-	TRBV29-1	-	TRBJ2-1	CSGSGTLSLEQFF	TGCAGCGGATCCGGGACATTAAGTCTTGAGCAGTTCTTC
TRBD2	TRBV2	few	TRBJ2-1	CASSLRTSGIDEQFF	TGTGCCAGCAGTTTGCGGACTAGCGGGATTGATGAGCAGTTCTTC
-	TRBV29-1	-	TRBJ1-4	CSVHDRTTNEKLFF	TGCAGCGTACATGACAGAACAACTAATGAAAAACTGTTTTTT